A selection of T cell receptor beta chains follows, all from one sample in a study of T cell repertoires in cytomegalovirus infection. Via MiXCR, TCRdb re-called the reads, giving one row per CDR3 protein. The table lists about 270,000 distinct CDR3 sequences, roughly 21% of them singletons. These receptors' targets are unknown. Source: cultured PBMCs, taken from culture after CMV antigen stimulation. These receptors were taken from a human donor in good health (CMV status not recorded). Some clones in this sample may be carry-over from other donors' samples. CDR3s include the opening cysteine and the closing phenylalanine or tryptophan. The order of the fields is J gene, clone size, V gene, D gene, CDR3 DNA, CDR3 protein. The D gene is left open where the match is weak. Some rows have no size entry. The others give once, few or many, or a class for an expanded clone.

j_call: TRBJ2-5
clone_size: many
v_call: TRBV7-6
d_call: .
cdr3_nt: TGTGCCAGCAGCTTGGGGACTGACAGGAAAGAGACCCAGTACTTC
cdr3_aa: CASSLGTDRKETQYF

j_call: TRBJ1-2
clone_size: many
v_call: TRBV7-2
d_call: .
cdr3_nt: TGTGCCAGCAGCCCTCAGGGGAACTATGGCTACACCTTC
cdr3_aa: CASSPQGNYGYTF

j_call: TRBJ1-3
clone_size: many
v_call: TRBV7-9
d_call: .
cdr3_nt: TGTGCCAGCAGCTATAGCCTATCTGGAAACACCATATATTTT
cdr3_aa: CASSYSLSGNTIYF

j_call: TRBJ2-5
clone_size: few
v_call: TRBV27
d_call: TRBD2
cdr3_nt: TGTGCCAGCAGTCCATTCACTAGCGGGACTCTACAAGAGACCCAGTACTTC
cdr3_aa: CASSPFTSGTLQETQYF

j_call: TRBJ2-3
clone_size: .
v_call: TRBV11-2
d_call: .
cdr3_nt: TGTGCCAGCAGCCTGGGCGCTACGCAGTATTTT
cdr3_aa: CASSLGATQYF

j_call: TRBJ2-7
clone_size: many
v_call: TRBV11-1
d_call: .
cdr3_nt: TGTGCCAGCAGCCCCTATACCGGACGGCCCTACGAGCAGTACTTC
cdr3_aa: CASSPYTGRPYEQYF

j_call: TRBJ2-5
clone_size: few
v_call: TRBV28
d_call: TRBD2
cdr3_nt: TGTGCCAGCAGTTTATGGTCTAGCGGGAGGGAGACCCAGTACTTC
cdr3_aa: CASSLWSSGRETQYF

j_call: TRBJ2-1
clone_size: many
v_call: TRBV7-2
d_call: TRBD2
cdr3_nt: TGTGCCAGCAGCTTTGGCGGGAGGTCTTCAGATGAGCAGTTCTTC
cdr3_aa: CASSFGGRSSDEQFF

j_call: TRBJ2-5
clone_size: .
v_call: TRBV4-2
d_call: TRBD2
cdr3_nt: TGTGCCAGCAGCCAAGTTATGTCGACTAGCGGGAGTAAGGAGACCCAGTACTTC
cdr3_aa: CASSQVMSTSGSKETQYF

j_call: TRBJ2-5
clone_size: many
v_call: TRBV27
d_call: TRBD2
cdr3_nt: TGTGCCAGCAGTTTTGGGACTAGCGGTCAAGAGACCCAGTACTTC
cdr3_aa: CASSFGTSGQETQYF

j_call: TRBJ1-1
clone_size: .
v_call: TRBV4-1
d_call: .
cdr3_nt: TGCGCCAGCAGCGCCAGACAGACAGAGAACACTGAAGCTTTCTTT
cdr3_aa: CASSARQTENTEAFF

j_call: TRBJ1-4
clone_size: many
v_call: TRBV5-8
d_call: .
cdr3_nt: TGTGCCAGCAGCTTGGCCTTCGGGACACAAAATGAAAAACTGTTTTTT
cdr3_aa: CASSLAFGTQNEKLFF

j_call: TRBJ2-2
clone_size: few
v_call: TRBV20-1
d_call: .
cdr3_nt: TGCAGTGCGGGTCGCGGGACCGGGGAGCTGTTTTTT
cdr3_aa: CSAGRGTGELFF

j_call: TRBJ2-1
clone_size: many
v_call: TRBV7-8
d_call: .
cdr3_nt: TGTGCCAGCAGCTTAGCCAGATTAGGGCGGGATGAGCAGTTCTTC
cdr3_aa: CASSLARLGRDEQFF

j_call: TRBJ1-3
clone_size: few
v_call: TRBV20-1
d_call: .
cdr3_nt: TGCAGTGCTAGTCCGGGGGGGACTGGAAACACCATATATTTT
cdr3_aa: CSASPGGTGNTIYF

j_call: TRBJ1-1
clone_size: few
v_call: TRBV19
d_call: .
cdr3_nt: TGTGCCAGTAGTGAGGGGGGAGGCGGCACTGAAGCTTTCTTT
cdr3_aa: CASSEGGGGTEAFF

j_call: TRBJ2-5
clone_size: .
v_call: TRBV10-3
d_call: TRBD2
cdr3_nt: TGTGCCATCAGTGATAGCGGGAGTGGAGAGACCCAGTACTTC
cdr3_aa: CAISDSGSGETQYF

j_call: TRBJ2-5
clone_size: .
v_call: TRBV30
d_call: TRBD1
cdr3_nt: TGTGCCTGGAGCCGACAGGGCCCGGGGACCCAGTACTTC
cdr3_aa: CAWSRQGPGTQYF

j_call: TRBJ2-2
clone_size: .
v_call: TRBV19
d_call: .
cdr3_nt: TGTGCCAGTAAGGAGGGTGGCGGGGAGCTGTTTTTT
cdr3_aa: CASKEGGGELFF

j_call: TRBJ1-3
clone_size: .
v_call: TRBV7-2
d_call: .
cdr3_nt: TGTGCCAGCAACTATCGCTCTGGAAACACCATATATTTT
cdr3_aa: CASNYRSGNTIYF

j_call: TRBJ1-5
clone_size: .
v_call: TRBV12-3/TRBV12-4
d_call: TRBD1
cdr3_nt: TGTGCCAGCAGTTTAGTTGGGACAGAACGGCAGCCCCAGCATTTT
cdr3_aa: CASSLVGTERQPQHF

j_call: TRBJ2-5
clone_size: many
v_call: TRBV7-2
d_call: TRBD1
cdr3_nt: TGTGCCAGCAGCTTAACAGGGGTTCGAGAGACCCAGTACTTC
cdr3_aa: CASSLTGVRETQYF

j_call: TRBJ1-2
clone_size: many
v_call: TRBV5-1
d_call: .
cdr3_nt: TGCGCCAGCAGCGGGCAGGGGTTCTATGGCGGCTACACCTTC
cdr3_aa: CASSGQGFYGGYTF

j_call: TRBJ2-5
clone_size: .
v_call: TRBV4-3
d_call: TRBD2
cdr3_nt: TGCGCCAGCAAGGGCGGTATACTAGCGGGCGCACAAGAGACCCAGTACTTC
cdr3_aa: CASKGGILAGAQETQYF

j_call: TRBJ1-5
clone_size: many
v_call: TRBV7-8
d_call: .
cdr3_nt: TGTGCCAGCAGCCCGACAGTCCCAAATAAAGCCCAGCATTTT
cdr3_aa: CASSPTVPNKAQHF

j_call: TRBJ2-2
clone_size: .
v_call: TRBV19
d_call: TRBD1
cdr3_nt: TGTGCCAGTAGTATAACCGGGACAGCGAACACCGGGGAGCTGTTTTTT
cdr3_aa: CASSITGTANTGELFF

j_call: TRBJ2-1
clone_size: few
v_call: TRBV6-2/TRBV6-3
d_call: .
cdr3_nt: TGTGCCAGCAGTCCAAATAACAATGAGCAGTTCTTC
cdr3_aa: CASSPNNNEQFF

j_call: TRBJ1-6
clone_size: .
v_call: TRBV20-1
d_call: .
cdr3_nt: TGCAGTGCTAGAGATCCAGTCGGAGGGGAGAATTCACCCCTCCACTTT
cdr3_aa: CSARDPVGGENSPLHF

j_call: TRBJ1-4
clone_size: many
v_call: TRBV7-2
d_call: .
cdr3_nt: TGTGCCAGCAGCCCCCTCGGGATTAATGAAAAACTGTTTTTT
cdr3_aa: CASSPLGINEKLFF

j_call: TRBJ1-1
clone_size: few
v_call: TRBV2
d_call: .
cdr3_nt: TGTGCCAGCAGGGGAGGAGCGGCAACAGAGAACACTGAAGCTTTCTTT
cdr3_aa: CASRGGAATENTEAFF

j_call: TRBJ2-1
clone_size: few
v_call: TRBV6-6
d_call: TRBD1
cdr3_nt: TGTGCCAGCACCCAAGACAGGGGGCAGTTCTTC
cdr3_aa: CASTQDRGQFF

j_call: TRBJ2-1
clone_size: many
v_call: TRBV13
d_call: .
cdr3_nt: TGTGCCAGCAGCCCGGGACCAGACTACAATGAGCAGTTCTTC
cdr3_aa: CASSPGPDYNEQFF

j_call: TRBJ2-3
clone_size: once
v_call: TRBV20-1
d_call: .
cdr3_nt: TGCAGTGCAAGAAGTATGCCCGCCAGTCTTGATACGCAGTATTTT
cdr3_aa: CSARSMPASLDTQYF

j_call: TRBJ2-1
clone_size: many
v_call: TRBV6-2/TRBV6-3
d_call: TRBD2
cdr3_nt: TGTGCCAGCAGTTACCCACTAGCGGGAGTCACCAATGAGCAGTTCTTC
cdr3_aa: CASSYPLAGVTNEQFF

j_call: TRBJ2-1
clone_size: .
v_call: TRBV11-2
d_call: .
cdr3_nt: TGTGCCAGCAGCTTAGTCGACGATGAGCAGTTCTTC
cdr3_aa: CASSLVDDEQFF

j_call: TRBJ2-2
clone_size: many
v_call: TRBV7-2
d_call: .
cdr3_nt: TGTGCCAGCCTCGAGGCCAGGGGCGGGGAGCTGTTTTTT
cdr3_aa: CASLEARGGELFF

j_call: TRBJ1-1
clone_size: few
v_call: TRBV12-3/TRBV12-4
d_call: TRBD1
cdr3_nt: TGTGCCAGCAGTTTAACAGGGGGCACAGCTGAAGCTTTCTTT
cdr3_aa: CASSLTGGTAEAFF

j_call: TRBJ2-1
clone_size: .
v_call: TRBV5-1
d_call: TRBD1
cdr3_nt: TGCGCCAGCAGCTTGGGGGACAGCTCCTACAATGAGCAGTTCTTC
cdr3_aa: CASSLGDSSYNEQFF

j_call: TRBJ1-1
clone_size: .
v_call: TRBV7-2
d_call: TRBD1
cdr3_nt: TGTGCCAGCAGCATAGACAGGGGGGCTGAAGCTTTCTTT
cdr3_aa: CASSIDRGAEAFF

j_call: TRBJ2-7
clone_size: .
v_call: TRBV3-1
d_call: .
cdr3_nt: TGTGCCAGCACTGGGACGTCTTCCTACGAGCAGTACTTC
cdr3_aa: CASTGTSSYEQYF

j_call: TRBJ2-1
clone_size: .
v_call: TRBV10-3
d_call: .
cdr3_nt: TGTGCCATCAGTCCACAAATAGACGGCTCCTACAATGAGCAGTTCTTC
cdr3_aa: CAISPQIDGSYNEQFF

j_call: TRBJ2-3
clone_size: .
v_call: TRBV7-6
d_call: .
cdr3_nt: TGTGCCAGCAGCTCAGGGGACGGAATCACAGATACGCAGTATTTT
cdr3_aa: CASSSGDGITDTQYF

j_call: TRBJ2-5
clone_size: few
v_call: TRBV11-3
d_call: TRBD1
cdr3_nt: TGTGCCAGCAGCCGGGACAGGGGAAGAGAGACCCAGTACTTC
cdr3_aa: CASSRDRGRETQYF

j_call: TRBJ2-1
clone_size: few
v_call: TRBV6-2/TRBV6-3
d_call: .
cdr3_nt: TGTGCCAGCAGGGGTGTAGGGGATGAGCAGTTCTTC
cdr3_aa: CASRGVGDEQFF

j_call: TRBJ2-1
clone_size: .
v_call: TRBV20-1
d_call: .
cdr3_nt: TGCAGTGCCGGCGGGCTAGCGAACCCAGTCGATGAGCAGTTCTTC
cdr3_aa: CSAGGLANPVDEQFF

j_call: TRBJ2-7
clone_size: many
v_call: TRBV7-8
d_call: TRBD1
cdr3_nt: TGTGCCAGCAGCCCGGGGACAGCTGCTTGGGGCGAGCAGTACTTC
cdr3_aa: CASSPGTAAWGEQYF

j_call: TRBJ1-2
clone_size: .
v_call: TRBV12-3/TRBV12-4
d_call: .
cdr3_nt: TGTGCCAGCGGCTATGGCTACACCTTC
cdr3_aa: CASGYGYTF

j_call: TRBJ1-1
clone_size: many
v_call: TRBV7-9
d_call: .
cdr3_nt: TGTGCCAGCAGTTCTCAGGGTAACACTGAAGCTTTCTTT
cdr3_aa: CASSSQGNTEAFF

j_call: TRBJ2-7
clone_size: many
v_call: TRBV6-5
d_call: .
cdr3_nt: TGTGCCAGCAGTTATTCCCCACCGGGACCTAGCTCCTACGAGCAGTACTTC
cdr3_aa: CASSYSPPGPSSYEQYF

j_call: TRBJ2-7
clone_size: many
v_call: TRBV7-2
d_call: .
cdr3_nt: TGTGCCAGCAGCCTAGCCTGGGAGCAGTACTTC
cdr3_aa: CASSLAWEQYF

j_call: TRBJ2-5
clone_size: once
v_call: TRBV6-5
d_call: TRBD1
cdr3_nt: TGTGCCAGCAGTTACTCCACAGGGGGCCAAGAGACCCAGTACTTC
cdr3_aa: CASSYSTGGQETQYF

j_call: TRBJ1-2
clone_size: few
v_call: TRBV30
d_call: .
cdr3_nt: TGTGCCTGGAGTGCCTCCTCAGTCTATGGCTACACCTTC
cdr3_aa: CAWSASSVYGYTF

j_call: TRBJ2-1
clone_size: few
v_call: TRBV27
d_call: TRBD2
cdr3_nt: TGTGCCAGCAGTCCCATTGGGACTAGCGGGAGCTCCTACAATGAGCAGTTCTTC
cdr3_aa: CASSPIGTSGSSYNEQFF